These 12 T cell receptor beta chains originate from one sample sequenced in a study of blood T cell repertoires in COVID-19. TCRdb keeps only in-frame clones here, not all; method: immunoSEQ multiplex PCR. Counted here are some 140,000 clones, around 86% occurring once; the ten biggest clones make up roughly 18%. The sequenced sample was PBMCs or T cells enriched from blood (not recorded which). The receptors here all came from a man in his thirties or forties who had recovered from COVID-19.

This clone was picked up one time. The J gene is TRBJ2-1, the V gene TRBV19, with 14 bases that match TRBD2. The germline CDR1 and CDR2 sequences are LNHDA and SQIVND (reference sequence). CDR3 length: 16 amino acids. The V segment lost 6 bases and the J segment 8 bases; nucleotides outside the gene matches: 9. The CDR3 sequence is CASSATSGGDSDEQFF. In DNA form, the CDR3 reads TGTGCCAGTAGCGCGACTAGCGGGGGGGATAGCGATGAGCAGTTCTTC.

The chain uses TRBV6-1 and TRBJ2-7; 8 bases match TRBD1. V shed 3 bases and J 2 bases; nucleotides not matched to a gene: 6. The CDR3 is made up of 15 amino acids. In germline, CDR1 is MNHNS, CDR2 SASEGT. The CDR3 spells CASSEISGGPYEQYV. CDR3 in DNA: TGTGCCAGCAGTGAGATCTCAGGGGGCCCCTACGAGCAGTACGTC.

The chain carries TRBV10-1 and TRBJ1-1, with 8 bases that match TRBD1. The CDR3 covers 19 residues. V lost 0 bases, J lost 8 bases, and 20 bases stayed unmatched. In germline, CDR1 is WNHNN, CDR2 SYGVQD (reference sequence). The CDR3 nucleotides read TGCGCCAGCAGTGAGTCGAACTTTTTGGACAGGGAAGATGAGGCGGAAGCTTTCTTT. This translates into CASSESNFLDREDEAEAFF.

V is TRBV7-6 and J is TRBJ1-3; TRBD1 agrees at 9 bases. CDR1 is SGHVS and CDR2 is FNYEAQ in the germline V gene. Trimming took 5 bases from V and 3 from J; bases not matched to a gene: 8. The CDR3 covers 16 residues. In nucleotides, the CDR3 is TGTGCCAGCAGCCCATACGGGACAGGGCTTGGAAACACCATATATTTT. It translates to CASSPYGTGLGNTIYF.

This chain links TRBV30 with TRBJ1-2, with 8 bases lining up with TRBD1. Germline CDR1 is GTSNPN and CDR2 is SVGIG (reference sequence). The CDR3 has 11 residues. V lost 2 bases, J lost 14 bases, and 7 bases stayed unmatched. The CDR3 DNA reads TGTGCCTGGAGTTCGGACAGGGCCCGTACCTTC. It yields the protein CAWSSDRARTF.

The V gene is TRBV7-2, the J gene TRBJ1-2; 9 bases agree with TRBD1. The CDR3 covers 17 residues. Germline loops: CDR1 SGHTA, CDR2 FQGNSA. The V and J ends lost 3 bases and 8 bases, in that order; junction bases with no gene match: 16. The DNA of the CDR3 is TGTGCCAGCAGCTTCACCCACGGGACAGGGTCCCTCGGCGGCTACACCTTC. Its translation is CASSFTHGTGSLGGYTF. The full variable domain, with the rest looked up from reference TRBV7-2 and TRBJ1-2, is GAGVSQSPSNKVTEKGKDVELRCDPISGHTALYWYRQSLGQGLEFLIYFQGNSAPDKSGLPSDRFSAERTGGSVSTLTIQRTQQEDSAVYLCASSFTHGTGSLGGYTFGSGTRLTVV.

This clone was counted between two and nine times. The J gene is TRBJ1-5, the V gene TRBV5-5, with 7 bases lining up with TRBD1. From germline, CDR1 is SGHKS and CDR2 YYEKEE (reference sequence). The CDR3 spans 14 residues. The V and J ends lost 4 bases and 5 bases, in that order; junction bases with no gene match: 6. CDR3 sequence (DNA): TGTGCCAGCAGCGCGGGACAGCCCCATCAGCCCCAGCATTTT. It specifies CASSAGQPHQPQHF. The entire variable domain, with the rest obtained from reference TRBV5-5 and TRBJ1-5, is as follows: DAGVTQSPTHLIKTRGQQVTLRCSPISGHKSVSWYQQVLGQGPQFIFQYYEKEERGRGNFPDRFSARQFPNYSSELNVNALLLGDSALYLCASSAGQPHQPQHFGDGTRLSIL.

The chain is built from TRBV25-1 and TRBJ1-4; D is unresolved. CDR1 is MGHDK, CDR2 SYGVNS, per germline. V lost 2 bases, J lost 6 bases, and 7 bases lay in between. There are 13 residues in the CDR3. This CDR3 reads CASSEEFDEKLFF. The CDR3 DNA sequence: TGTGCCAGCAGTGAAGAGTTTGATGAAAAACTGTTTTTT.

The rearrangement joins TRBV7-3 to TRBJ2-5, with D possibly matching TRBD2 (5 bases). Germline-derived CDR1 and CDR2 are SGHTA and FQGTGA. Deletions cut 2 bases from V and 5 bases from J, with 15 bases between. The CDR3 consists of 15 residues. The CDR3 nucleotides are TGTGCCAGCAGCTTAGTATATGGGGAGTGGGAGACCCAGTACTTC. Translated, it gives CASSLVYGEWETQYF.

The chain recombines TRBV19 with TRBJ1-6; 10 nucleotides line up with TRBD1. Per germline, CDR1 LNHDA and CDR2 SQIVND (reference sequence). The V segment lost 0 bases and the J segment 6 bases; nucleotides outside the gene matches: 14. The CDR3 loop spans 20 amino acids. Here the CDR3 reads CASSIDRLEPRDRGNSPLHF. The DNA of the CDR3 is TGTGCCAGTAGTATAGATAGATTGGAACCCCGGGACAGGGGTAATTCACCCCTCCACTTT.

V is TRBV12-3 or TRBV12-4 and J is TRBJ1-2; TRBD1 agrees at 7 bases. This CDR3 has 12 residues. The ends lost 6 bases at V and 9 bases at J; junction bases unmatched: 7. The CDR3 sequence: CASRPQTGRYTF. DNA for the CDR3: TGTGCCAGCAGACCTCAGACAGGGCGCTACACCTTC.

The chain couples TRBV19 to TRBJ2-5, with TRBD2 as a possible D gene (5 bases). V lost 3 bases to trimming and J lost 1 base, with 12 bases between them. In germline, CDR1 is LNHDA, CDR2 SQIVND (reference sequence). The CDR3 extends over 15 amino acids. This CDR3 is CASSITGFLQETQYF. The CDR3 DNA follows: TGTGCCAGTAGTATTACGGGGTTTCTCCAAGAGACCCAGTACTTC.